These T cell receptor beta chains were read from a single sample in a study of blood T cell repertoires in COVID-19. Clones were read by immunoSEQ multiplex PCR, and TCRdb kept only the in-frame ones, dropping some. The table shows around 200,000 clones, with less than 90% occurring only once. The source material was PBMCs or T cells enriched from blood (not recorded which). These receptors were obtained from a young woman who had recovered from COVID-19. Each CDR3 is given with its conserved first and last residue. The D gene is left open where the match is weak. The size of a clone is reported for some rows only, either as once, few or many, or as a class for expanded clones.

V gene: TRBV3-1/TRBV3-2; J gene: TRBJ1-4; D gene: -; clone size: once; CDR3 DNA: TGTGCCAGCAGCCAAGATCGGGGAGCCCGAAATGAAAAACTGTTTTTT; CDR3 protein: CASSQDRGARNEKLFF
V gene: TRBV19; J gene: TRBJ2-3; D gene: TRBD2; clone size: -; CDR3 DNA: TGTGCCAGTAGCTCTCGGACTAGCGGAAACACAGATACGCAGTATTTT; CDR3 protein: CASSSRTSGNTDTQYF
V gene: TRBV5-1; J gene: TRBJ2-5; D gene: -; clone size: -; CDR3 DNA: TGCGCCAGCAGCTTTCGGGGGGCGGGAGAGACCCAGTACTTC; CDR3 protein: CASSFRGAGETQYF
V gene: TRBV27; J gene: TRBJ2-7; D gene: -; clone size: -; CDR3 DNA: TGTGCCAGCAGTTTGCAACAGACCAGCTCCTACGAGCAGTACTTC; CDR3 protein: CASSLQQTSSYEQYF
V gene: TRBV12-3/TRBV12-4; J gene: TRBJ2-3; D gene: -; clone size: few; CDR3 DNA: TGTGCCAGCAGTTTCGGAGCTACAGATACGCAGTATTTT; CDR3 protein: CASSFGATDTQYF
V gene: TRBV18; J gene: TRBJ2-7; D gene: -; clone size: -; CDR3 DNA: TGTGCCAGCTCACCGATTCGCGACAGACCCTACGAGCAGTACTTC; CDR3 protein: CASSPIRDRPYEQYF
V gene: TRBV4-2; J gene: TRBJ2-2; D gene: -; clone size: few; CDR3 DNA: TGTGCCAGCAGCCGAGACCTCCAGGAGAACACCGGGGAGCTGTTTTTT; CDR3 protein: CASSRDLQENTGELFF
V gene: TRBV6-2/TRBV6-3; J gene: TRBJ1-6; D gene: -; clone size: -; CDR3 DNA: TGTGCCAGCAGCCGGGACGTTCAGGGGTCACCCCTCCACTTT; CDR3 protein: CASSRDVQGSPLHF
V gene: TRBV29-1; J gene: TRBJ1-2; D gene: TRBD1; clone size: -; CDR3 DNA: TGCAGCGTTGAAGTCATGGGACAGGGTGCCTATGGCTACACCTTC; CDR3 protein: CSVEVMGQGAYGYTF
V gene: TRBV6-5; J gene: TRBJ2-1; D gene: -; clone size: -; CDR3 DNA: TGTGCCAGCAGTTACGGCGGGAACATCGACAATGAGCAGTTCTTC; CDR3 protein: CASSYGGNIDNEQFF
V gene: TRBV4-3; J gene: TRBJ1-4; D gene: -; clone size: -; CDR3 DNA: TGCGCCAGCAGCCAAGATGGGCAGGGCGCAACTAATGAAAAACTGTTTTTT; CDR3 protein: CASSQDGQGATNEKLFF
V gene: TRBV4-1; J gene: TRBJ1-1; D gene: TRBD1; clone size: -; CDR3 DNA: TGCGCCAGCAGCCCACTTTCGACAGGGGGCAACACTGAAGCTTTCTTT; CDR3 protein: CASSPLSTGGNTEAFF
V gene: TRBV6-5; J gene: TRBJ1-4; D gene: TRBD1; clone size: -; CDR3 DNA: TGTGCCAGCAGTCACCGGGACAGAAGGGAAAAACTGTTTTTT; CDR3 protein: CASSHRDRREKLFF
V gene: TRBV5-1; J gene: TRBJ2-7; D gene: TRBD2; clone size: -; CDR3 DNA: TGCGCCAGCAGCCTCGGACTAGCGGGGGGCTTGGCTTCCTACGAGCAGTACTTC; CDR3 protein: CASSLGLAGGLASYEQYF
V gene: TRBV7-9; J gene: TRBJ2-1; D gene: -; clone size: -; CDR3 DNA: TGTGCCAGCAGCGGAGGCGGTTTGGCAGAGCAGTTCTTC; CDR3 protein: CASSGGGLAEQFF
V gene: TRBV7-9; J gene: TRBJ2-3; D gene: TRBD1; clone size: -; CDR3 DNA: TGTGCCAGCAGCTTTGTACAGGGGGCGACAGATACGCAGTATTTT; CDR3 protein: CASSFVQGATDTQYF
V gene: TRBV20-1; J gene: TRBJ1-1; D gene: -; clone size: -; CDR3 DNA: TGCAGTGCTAGTGTGGACAGTTCTGAAGCTTTCTTT; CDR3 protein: CSASVDSSEAFF
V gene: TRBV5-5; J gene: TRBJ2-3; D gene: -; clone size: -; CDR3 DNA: TGTGCCAGCAGCCCACCCCCCGGGATCCTCACAGATACGCAGTATTTT; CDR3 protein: CASSPPPGILTDTQYF
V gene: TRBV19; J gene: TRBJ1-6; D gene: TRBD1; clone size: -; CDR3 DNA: TGTGCCAGTAGTATATCTGGGACAGGGACACCCCTCCACTTT; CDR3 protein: CASSISGTGTPLHF
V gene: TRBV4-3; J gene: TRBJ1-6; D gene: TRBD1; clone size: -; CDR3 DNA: TGCGCCAGCAGCCAAGATAGTGGGACAGGGGGCTCACCCCTCCACTTT; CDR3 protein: CASSQDSGTGGSPLHF
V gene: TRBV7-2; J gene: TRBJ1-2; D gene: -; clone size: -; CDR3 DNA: TGTGCCAGCAGCCCTCGGACCGGGGGGCCACATAACTATGGCTACACCTTC; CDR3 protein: CASSPRTGGPHNYGYTF
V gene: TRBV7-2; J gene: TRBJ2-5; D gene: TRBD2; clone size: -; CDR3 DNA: TGTGCCAGCAGCGTCGAGCGGGGGGAGGACCAGTACTTC; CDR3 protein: CASSVERGEDQYF
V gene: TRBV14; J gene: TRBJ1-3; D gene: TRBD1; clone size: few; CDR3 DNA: TGTGCCAGCAGCCCCGGGACAGGCGTCGGCACCATATATTTT; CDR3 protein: CASSPGTGVGTIYF
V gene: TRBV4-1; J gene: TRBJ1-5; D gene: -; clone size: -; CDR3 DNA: TGCGCCAGCAGCCAAGATACCGGTGTATATCAGCCCCAGCATTTT; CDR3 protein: CASSQDTGVYQPQHF
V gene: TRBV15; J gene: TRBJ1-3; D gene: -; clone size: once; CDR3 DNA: TGTGCCACCAGCAGAGATTACGGGGGTCCCGGAAACACCATATATTTT; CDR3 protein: CATSRDYGGPGNTIYF
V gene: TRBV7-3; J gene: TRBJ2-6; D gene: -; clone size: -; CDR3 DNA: TGTGCCAGCAGCTTAACGCCCACTTCCTCTGGGGCCAACGTCCTGACTTTC; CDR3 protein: CASSLTPTSSGANVLTF
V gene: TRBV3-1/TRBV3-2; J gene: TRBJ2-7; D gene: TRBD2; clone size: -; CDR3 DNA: TGTGCCAGCAGCCAAACGAGTCCTAGCGGAGAGCAGTACTTC; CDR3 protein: CASSQTSPSGEQYF
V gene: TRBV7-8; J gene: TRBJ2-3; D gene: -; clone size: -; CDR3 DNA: TGTGCCAGCAAACTCGGGGGATACACAGATACGCAGTATTTT; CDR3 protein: CASKLGGYTDTQYF
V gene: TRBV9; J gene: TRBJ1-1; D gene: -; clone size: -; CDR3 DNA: TGTGCCAGCAGCGCTCGGGGGGCGGAGGCTGAAGCTTTCTTT; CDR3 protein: CASSARGAEAEAFF
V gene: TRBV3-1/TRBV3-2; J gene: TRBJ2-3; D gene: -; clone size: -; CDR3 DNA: TGTGCCAGCAGCCTGGGACTTCTCACAGATACGCAGTATTTT; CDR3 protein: CASSLGLLTDTQYF
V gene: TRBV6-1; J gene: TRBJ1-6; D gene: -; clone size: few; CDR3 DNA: TGTGCCAGCAGTGAGAGGGGGGGCGATAATTCACCCCTCCACTTT; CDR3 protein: CASSERGGDNSPLHF
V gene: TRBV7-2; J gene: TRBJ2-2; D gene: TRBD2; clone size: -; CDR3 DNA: TGTGCCAGCAGCCAAGGCGGGGGGGCCGGGGAGCTGTTTTTT; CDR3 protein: CASSQGGGAGELFF
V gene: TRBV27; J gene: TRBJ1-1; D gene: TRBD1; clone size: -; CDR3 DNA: TGTGCCAGCAGAACACCCTACAGGGGTCTGGACACTGAAGCTTTCTTT; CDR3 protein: CASRTPYRGLDTEAFF
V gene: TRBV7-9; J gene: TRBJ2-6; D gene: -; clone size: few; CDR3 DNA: TGTGCCAGCAGAAGCGGGTCGGGGGCCAACGTCCTGACTTTC; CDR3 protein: CASRSGSGANVLTF
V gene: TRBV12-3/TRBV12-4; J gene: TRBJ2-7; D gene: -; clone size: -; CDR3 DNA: TGTGCCAGCAGTCCCACAGGATACGAGCAGTACTTC; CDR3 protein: CASSPTGYEQYF
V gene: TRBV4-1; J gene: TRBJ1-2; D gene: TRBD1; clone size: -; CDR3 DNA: TGCGCCAGCAGCCAAGCCACAGGGGGCAGGGGCTATGGCTACACCTTC; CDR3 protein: CASSQATGGRGYGYTF
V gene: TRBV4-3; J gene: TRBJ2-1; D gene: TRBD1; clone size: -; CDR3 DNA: TGCGCCAGCAGCCACCGGGACAGGGGGAACAATGAGCAGTTCTTC; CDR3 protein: CASSHRDRGNNEQFF
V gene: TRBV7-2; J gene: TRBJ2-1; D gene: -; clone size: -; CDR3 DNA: TGTGCCAGCAGCTTTCCATCCTCCTACAATGAGCAGTTCTTC; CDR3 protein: CASSFPSSYNEQFF
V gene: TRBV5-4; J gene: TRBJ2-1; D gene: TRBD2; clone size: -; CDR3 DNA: TGTGCCAGCAGCCCGGTGGGACTAGCGGGGGTGAATGAGCAGTTCTTC; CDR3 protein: CASSPVGLAGVNEQFF
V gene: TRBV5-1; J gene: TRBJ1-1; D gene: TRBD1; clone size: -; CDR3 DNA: TGCGCCAGCAGTGCCACAGGGGTGGGATCCACTGAAGCTTTCTTT; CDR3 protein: CASSATGVGSTEAFF
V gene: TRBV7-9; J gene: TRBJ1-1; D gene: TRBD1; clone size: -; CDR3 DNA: TGTGCCAGCGGGCTGACAGGGAGATCGAACACTGAAGCTTTCTTT; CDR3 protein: CASGLTGRSNTEAFF
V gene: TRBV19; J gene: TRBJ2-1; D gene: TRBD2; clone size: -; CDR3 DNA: TGTGCCAGTAGCCCCCGGGGGGGCTGGAATGAGCAGTTCTTC; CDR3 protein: CASSPRGGWNEQFF
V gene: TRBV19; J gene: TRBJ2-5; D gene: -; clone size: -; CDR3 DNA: TGTGCCAGTAGTTTCGAGGGAGAGACCCAGTACTTC; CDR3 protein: CASSFEGETQYF
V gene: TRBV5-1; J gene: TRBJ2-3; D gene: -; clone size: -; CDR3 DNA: TGCGCCAGCAGCCCCCCAAGTGGAGGGGGCACAGATACGCAGTATTTT; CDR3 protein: CASSPPSGGGTDTQYF
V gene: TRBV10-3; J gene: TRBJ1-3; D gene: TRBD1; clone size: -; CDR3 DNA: TGTGCCATCAGTGAGAGGACAGGGGCTGGAAACACCATATATTTT; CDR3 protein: CAISERTGAGNTIYF
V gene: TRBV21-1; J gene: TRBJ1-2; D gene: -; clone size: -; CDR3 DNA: TGTGCCACCCCGAGTATTGGCAGGCTTGCCTATGGCTACACCTTC; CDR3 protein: CATPSIGRLAYGYTF
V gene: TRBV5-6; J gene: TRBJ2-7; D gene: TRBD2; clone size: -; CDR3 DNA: TGTGCCAGCAGTTCTGCGGGGGGGCCTACGGAGCAGTACTTC; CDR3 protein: CASSSAGGPTEQYF
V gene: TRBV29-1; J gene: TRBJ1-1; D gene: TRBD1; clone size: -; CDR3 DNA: TGCAGCGTTGAAGTTTGGTCAGGGACAGGGGATAGGGAAGCTTTCTTT; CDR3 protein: CSVEVWSGTGDREAFF
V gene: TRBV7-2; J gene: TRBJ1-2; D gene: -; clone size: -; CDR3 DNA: TGTGCCAGCAGCTTAGCGAGGCAGGGAGGGAACTATGGCTACACCTTC; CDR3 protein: CASSLARQGGNYGYTF